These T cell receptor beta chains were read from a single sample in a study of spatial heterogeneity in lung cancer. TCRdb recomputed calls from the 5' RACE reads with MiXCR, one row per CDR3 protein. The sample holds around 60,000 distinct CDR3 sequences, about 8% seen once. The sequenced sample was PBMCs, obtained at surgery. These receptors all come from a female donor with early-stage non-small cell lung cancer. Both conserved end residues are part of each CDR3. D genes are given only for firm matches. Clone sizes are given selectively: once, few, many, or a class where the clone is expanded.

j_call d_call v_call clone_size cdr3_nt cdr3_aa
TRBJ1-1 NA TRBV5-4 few TGTGCCATCACCGCCGAGGCAGTCACTGAAGCTTTCTTT CAITAEAVTEAFF
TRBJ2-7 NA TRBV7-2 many TGTGCCAGCAGCTTAGGCGGGGCCAGCTCCTACGAGCAGTACTTC CASSLGGASSYEQYF
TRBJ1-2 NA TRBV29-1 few TGCAGCGCTAAATTGGTGCGGAACTATGGCTACACCTTC CSAKLVRNYGYTF
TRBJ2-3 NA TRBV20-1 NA TGCAGTGCTAATGTCTTGGATACGCAGTATTTT CSANVLDTQYF
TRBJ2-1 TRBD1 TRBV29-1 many TGCAGCGCCACAAGAGGACAGGGTTCCTACAATGAGCAGTTCTTC CSATRGQGSYNEQFF
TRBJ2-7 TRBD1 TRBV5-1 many TGCGCCAGCAGCGTGGGACAGGGGCCTTACGAGCAGTACTTC CASSVGQGPYEQYF
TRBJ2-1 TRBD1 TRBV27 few TGTGCCAGCAGTTTCCCCGGGACAGTTCCCGATGAGCAGTTCTTC CASSFPGTVPDEQFF
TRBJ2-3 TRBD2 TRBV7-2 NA TGTGCCAGCAGCTTAAAAGCGGGGGTCGAGACAGATACGCAGTATTTT CASSLKAGVETDTQYF
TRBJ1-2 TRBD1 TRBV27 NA TGTGCCAGCAGTTTTTCCGGGACAGACTATGGCTACACCTTC CASSFSGTDYGYTF
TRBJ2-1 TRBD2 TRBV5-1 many TGCGCCAGCAGCTTGGGAGGCGGGAGCGCCCTAAATGAGCAGTTCTTC CASSLGGGSALNEQFF
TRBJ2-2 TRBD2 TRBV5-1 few TGCGCCAGCAGCTTCGACGGCTATGCGGGAGGCACCGGGGAGCTGTTTTTT CASSFDGYAGGTGELFF
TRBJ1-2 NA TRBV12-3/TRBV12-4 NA TGTGCCAGCAGTTTTAATGACTATGGCTACACCTTC CASSFNDYGYTF
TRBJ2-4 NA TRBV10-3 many TGTGCCATCAGTGAGGGACTTAACAAAAACATTCAGTACTTC CAISEGLNKNIQYF
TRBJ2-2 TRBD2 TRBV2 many TGTGCCAGCAGAGGACTAGCGGGAGGGCTGAACACCGGGGAGCTGTTTTTT CASRGLAGGLNTGELFF
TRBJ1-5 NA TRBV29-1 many TGCAGCGTTGTGGTCGGGGTTGGTCAGCCCCAGCATTTT CSVVVGVGQPQHF
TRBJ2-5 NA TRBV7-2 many TGTGCCAGCAGCTTGCCAGGGATAGAGACCCAGTACTTC CASSLPGIETQYF
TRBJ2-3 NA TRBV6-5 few TGTGCCAGCAGCCGACCGTCCCGAGGGGTGCCAGATACGCAGTATTTT CASSRPSRGVPDTQYF
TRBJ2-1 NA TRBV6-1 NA TGTGCCATAATAGGCAGGAGGGTAAACTACAATGAGCAGTTCTTC CAIIGRRVNYNEQFF
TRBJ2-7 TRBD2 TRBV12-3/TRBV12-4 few TGTGCCAGCAGTTTAGGGACTAGCTACGAGCAGTACTTC CASSLGTSYEQYF
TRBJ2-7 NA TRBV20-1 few TGCAGTGCTACCCACGCCTACGAGCAGTACTTC CSATHAYEQYF
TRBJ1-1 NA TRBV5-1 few TGCGCCAGCAGCTTGGAAGCGGTGAACACTGAAGCTTTCTTT CASSLEAVNTEAFF
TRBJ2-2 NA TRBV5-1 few TGCGCCAGCAGCCCCGGGACGGTTGGATCCGGGGAGCTGTTTTTT CASSPGTVGSGELFF
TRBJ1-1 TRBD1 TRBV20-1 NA TGCAGTGCTAGAGATCGCAGGGGGTTCACTGAAGCTTTCTTT CSARDRRGFTEAFF
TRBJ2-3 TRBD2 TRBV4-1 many TGCGCCAGCAGCCTCTCTGGCGGGGGACTTACGGGCACAGATACGCAGTATTTT CASSLSGGGLTGTDTQYF
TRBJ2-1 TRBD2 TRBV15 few TGTGCCACTTCTAGGCGGACTAGCGGAGCAAGCAATGAGCAGTTCTTC CATSRRTSGASNEQFF
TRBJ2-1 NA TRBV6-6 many TGTGCCAGCAGTTACGGCTTTTACAATGAGCAGTTCTTC CASSYGFYNEQFF
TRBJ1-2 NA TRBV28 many TGTGCCAGCAGTTTGACCCCCCGACCATTATATGGCTACACCTTC CASSLTPRPLYGYTF
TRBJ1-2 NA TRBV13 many TGTGCCAGCAGCTACCGGACAGAGATCAAACTATATGGCTACACCTTC CASSYRTEIKLYGYTF
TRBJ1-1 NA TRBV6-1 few TGTGCCAGCAGTGATTGGGGGAGGGCTGAAGCTTTCTTT CASSDWGRAEAFF
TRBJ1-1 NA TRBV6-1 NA TGTGCCAGCAGGTATTTGAACACTGAAGCTTTCTTT CASRYLNTEAFF
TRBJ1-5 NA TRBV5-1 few TGCGCCAGCAGCTTGGAGGGGAGCACTAGCAATCAGCCCCAGCATTTT CASSLEGSTSNQPQHF
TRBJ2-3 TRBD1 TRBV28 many TGTGCCAGCAGTGGGACAGGGCTCGATACGCAGTATTTT CASSGTGLDTQYF
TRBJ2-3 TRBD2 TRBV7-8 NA TGTGCCAGCAGCCTTAGTGTGGGGACTAGGACGCAGTATTTT CASSLSVGTRTQYF
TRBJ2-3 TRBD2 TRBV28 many TGTGCCAGCAGTTCACTAGCGGAGGCAGATACGCAGTATTTT CASSSLAEADTQYF
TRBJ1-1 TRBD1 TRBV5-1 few TGCGCCAGCAGCGATCGGGACAGCTTACGAACTGAAGCTTTCTTT CASSDRDSLRTEAFF